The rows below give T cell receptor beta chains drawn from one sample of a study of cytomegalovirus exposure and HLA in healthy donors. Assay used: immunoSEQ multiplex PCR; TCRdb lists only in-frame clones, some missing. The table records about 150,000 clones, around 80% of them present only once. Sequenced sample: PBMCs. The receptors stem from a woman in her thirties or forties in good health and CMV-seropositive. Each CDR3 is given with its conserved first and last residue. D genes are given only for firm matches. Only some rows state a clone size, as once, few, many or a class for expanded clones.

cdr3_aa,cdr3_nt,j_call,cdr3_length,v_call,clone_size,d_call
CAWSTGSNQPQHF,TGTGCCTGGAGCACCGGGAGCAATCAGCCCCAGCATTTT,TRBJ1-5,13,TRBV30,NA,NA
CATSRASYGYTF,TGTGCCACCAGCAGAGCGAGCTATGGCTACACCTTC,TRBJ1-2,12,TRBV15,NA,NA
CASRRGQLNTEAFF,TGTGCCAGCAGGAGGGGACAGTTGAACACTGAAGCTTTCTTT,TRBJ1-1,14,TRBV13,NA,TRBD1
CASGLVLRGLGRNQPQHF,TGTGCTAGTGGTTTGGTACTTAGGGGGTTAGGTCGCAATCAGCCCCAGCATTTT,TRBJ1-5,18,TRBV12-5,NA,NA
CASSYGDRGGETQYF,TGTGCCAGCAGTTATGGGGACAGGGGAGGCGAGACCCAGTACTTC,TRBJ2-5,15,TRBV6-6,once,TRBD1
CASSRQETLGEQYF,TGTGCCAGCTCACGGCAGGAAACCCTTGGCGAGCAGTACTTC,TRBJ2-7,14,TRBV18,NA,NA
CAWSEQENQPQHF,TGTGCCTGGAGTGAACAGGAGAATCAGCCCCAGCATTTT,TRBJ1-5,13,TRBV30,NA,NA
CASSLRGSPTGKAKNIQYF,TGTGCCAGCAGCTTAAGAGGTTCTCCTACAGGGAAAGCCAAAAACATTCAGTACTTC,TRBJ2-4,19,TRBV11-2,NA,NA
CASSTRGLNEQYF,TGTGCCAGCTCAACCAGGGGGCTCAACGAGCAGTACTTC,TRBJ2-7,13,TRBV18,NA,TRBD1
CASSLAPDRGVAFF,TGTGCCAGCAGCTTGGCCCCGGACAGGGGGGTAGCTTTCTTT,TRBJ1-1,14,TRBV5-4,NA,TRBD1
CASSPLQETQYF,TGTGCCAGCTCACCGCTACAGGAGACCCAGTACTTC,TRBJ2-5,12,TRBV18,NA,NA
CASSLEALAGENTQYF,TGTGCCAGCAGCTTAGAAGCCCTAGCGGGAGAAAATACGCAGTATTTT,TRBJ2-3,16,TRBV13,once,TRBD2
CASSSYGTGKGNTIYF,TGTGCCAGCAGTTCTTACGGGACAGGAAAAGGAAACACCATATATTTT,TRBJ1-3,16,TRBV6-6,few,TRBD1
CASSSDRSSGNTIYF,TGTGCCAGCAGTTCGGACAGGAGCTCTGGAAACACCATATATTTT,TRBJ1-3,15,TRBV6-5,NA,TRBD1
CASSLWGGAKGYEQYF,TGTGCCAGCAGTTTATGGGGGGGGGCTAAGGGCTACGAGCAGTACTTC,TRBJ2-7,16,TRBV28,once,NA
CASSRPSGTTDTQYF,TGCGCCAGCAGCCGGCCTAGCGGGACAACAGATACGCAGTATTTT,TRBJ2-3,15,TRBV5-1,once,TRBD2
CASSLVSGTSGRSYEQYF,TGTGCCAGCAGCTTAGTCTCGGGGACTAGCGGGAGGTCGTACGAGCAGTACTTC,TRBJ2-7,18,TRBV13,NA,TRBD2